The 25 T cell receptor beta chains reported below all come from one sample, sequenced in a study of long-term antiretroviral therapy in people with HIV. Running of the v3.0 immunoSEQ assay took place at survey level. Profiled with immunoSEQ multiplex PCR; TCRdb holds only in-frame clones, not every one. The sample yields 6,500 to 9,000 clones, 70% to 85% seen once. The material was unsorted PBMCs, obtained 1.1 years after starting antiretroviral therapy. The source of these receptors is a man in his forties with HIV.

J is TRBJ2-3 and V is TRBV4-1, with 10 bases fitting TRBD2. After removal of 1 base from V and 4 bases from J, the junction contained 5 bases not matched to a gene. There are 16 residues in the CDR3. From germline, CDR1 is MGHRA and CDR2 YSYEKL. This CDR3 is CASSQVASGGADTQYF. The CDR3 DNA reads as TGCGCCAGCAGCCAAGTAGCTAGCGGGGGAGCAGATACGCAGTATTTT.

The chain links TRBV5-1 to TRBJ2-1, with a tentative D call TRBD1 (5 bases). V was cut by 3 bases and J by 5 bases, with 9 bases left in between. The CDR3 is made up of 13 amino acids. The germline V gene has CDR1 SGHRS and CDR2 YFSETQ. CDR3 DNA: TGCGCCAGCAGCTCGGACAACAACAATGAGCAGTTCTTC. It codes for CASSSDNNNEQFF.

The chain carries TRBV11-3 and TRBJ2-2, with TRBD2 matching 13 bases. From germline, CDR1 is SGHNT and CDR2 YENEEA. V lost 5 bases to trimming and J lost 7 bases; unmatched junction nucleotides: 7. This CDR3 contains 16 residues. CDR3 nucleotide sequence: TGTGCCAGCAGCCCGGGACTAGCGGGGCCGGTCGGGGAGCTGTTTTTT. This sequence encodes CASSPGLAGPVGELFF.

The V and J genes are TRBV27 and TRBJ2-7; tentative D call: TRBD2 (6 bases). Germline V lookup: CDR1 MNHEY, CDR2 SMNVEV (reference sequence). The CDR3 is 17 amino acids. With 1 base removed from V and 0 bases from J, the gap between germline ends came to 16 bases. The CDR3: CASSLLPGTLSSYEQYF. CDR3 coding DNA: TGTGCCAGCAGTTTATTGCCCGGGACTCTCAGCTCCTACGAGCAGTACTTC.

The rearrangement links TRBV19 to TRBJ1-2; 8 bases fit TRBD1. The V gene's germline CDR1 is LNHDA and CDR2 SQIVND (reference sequence). The junction had 0 bases not matched to a gene; V was cut back by 3 bases and J by 3 bases. CDR3 length: 13 residues. The CDR3 loop reads CASSMGQDYGYTF. The CDR3 DNA reads TGTGCCAGTAGTATGGGACAGGACTATGGCTACACCTTC. Looking up the rest from reference TRBV19 and TRBJ1-2 gives the full variable domain: DGGITQSPKYLFRKEGQNVTLSCEQNLNHDAMYWYRQDPGQGLRLIYYSQIVNDFQKGDIAEGYSVSREKKESFPLTVTSAQKNPTAFYLCASSMGQDYGYTFGSGTRLTVV.

The chain has TRBV4-2 and TRBJ1-1; no clear D gene. The CDR3 totals 12 residues. The V end was cut by 3 bases, the J end by 0 bases, with 2 bases between. Looked up from germline, CDR1 is LGHNA and CDR2 is YNFKEQ. In DNA, the CDR3 is TGTGCCAGCAGCCACATGAACACTGAAGCTTTCTTT. Translated: CASSHMNTEAFF.

The V and J genes are TRBV4-1 and TRBJ1-1; D possibly corresponds to TRBD1 (5 bases). CDR3 length: 17 amino acids. Germline CDR1 and CDR2: MGHRA and YSYEKL. Trimming removed 1 base from V and 3 bases from J, with 18 bases in between. CDR3 bases: TGCGCCAGCAGCCAAGGGTCCACCGGGGCACGAGACACTGAAGCTTTCTTT. It yields the protein CASSQGSTGARDTEAFF.

This chain uses TRBV27 with TRBJ1-4; D is unclear. This CDR3 has 12 residues. Between the trimmed V and J ends, which lost 4 bases and 4 bases, there was a span of 4 bases. Germline-derived CDR1 and CDR2 are MNHEY and SMNVEV (reference sequence). CDR3 region: CASSSYNEKLFF. DNA of the CDR3: TGTGCCAGCAGTTCCTATAATGAAAAACTGTTTTTT.

The J gene is TRBJ2-7, the V gene TRBV18, with 7 bases matching TRBD2. The CDR3 sequence is 15 residues long. V shed 3 bases, J shed 4 bases, and the junction held 9 bases outside the gene matches. The V gene's germline CDR1 is KGHSH and CDR2 LQKENI. The CDR3 coding sequence is TGTGCCAGCTCACCCCTGGGAGGGGCAGGGTACGAGCAGTACTTC. Its translation: CASSPLGGAGYEQYF.

J is TRBJ2-1 and V is TRBV9; D is unclear. V shed 3 bases and J shed 0 bases, with 13 bases lying between them. The CDR3 has 16 residues. Germline V gene sequence: CDR1 SGDLS, CDR2 YYNGEE. CDR3: CASSAGSPSSYNEQFF. CDR3 DNA: TGTGCCAGCAGCGCCGGGTCACCTAGCTCCTACAATGAGCAGTTCTTC. Filled out from reference TRBV9 and TRBJ2-1, the complete variable domain reads DSGVTQTPKHLITATGQRVTLRCSPRSGDLSVYWYQQSLDQGLQFLIQYYNGEERAKGNILERFSAQQFPDLHSELNLSSLELGDSALYFCASSAGSPSSYNEQFFGPGTRLTVL.

V is TRBV2 and J is TRBJ1-2, with TRBD1 matching over 7 bases. The J segment lost 6 bases and the V segment lost 4 bases, leaving 8 bases of the junction unmatched. The germline V gene has CDR1 SNHLY and CDR2 FYNNEI. The CDR3 is made up of 14 amino acids. CDR3 sequence reads: CASSVMKQGNGYTF. CDR3 nucleotide sequence: TGTGCCAGCAGTGTCATGAAACAGGGGAATGGCTACACCTTC.

The gene calls are TRBV5-4 and TRBJ2-3; D remains unclear. This CDR3 region has 13 residues. Germline CDR1 SGHNT, CDR2 YYREEE (reference sequence). With 4 bases removed from V and 4 bases from J, the gap between germline ends came to 10 bases. CDR3 nucleotides: TGTGCCAGCAGCCCGCTGGGTGCAGATACGCAGTATTTT. Its protein product is CASSPLGADTQYF.

The chain joins TRBV2 to TRBJ1-2, with 9 bases matching TRBD1. Trimming removed 4 bases from V and 0 bases from J; junction bases left unmatched: 3. The germline CDR1 and CDR2 sequences are SNHLY and FYNNEI. This CDR3 contains 15 residues. Written as DNA, the CDR3 is TGTGCCAGCAGTGCTCGACAGGGGGCTAACTATGGCTACACCTTC. Its protein is CASSARQGANYGYTF.

V usage is TRBV19 and J usage is TRBJ1-1, with D hard to call. The CDR3 loop spans 11 amino acids. Germline assignment: CDR1 LNHDA and CDR2 SQIVND (reference sequence). V was trimmed by 3 bases and J by 8 bases, leaving 7 bases between them. DNA of the CDR3: TGTGCCAGTAGTATTTACGGAGAAGCTTTCTTT. As protein: CASSIYGEAFF. The entire variable domain, with the rest obtained from reference TRBV19 and TRBJ1-1, is as follows: DGGITQSPKYLFRKEGQNVTLSCEQNLNHDAMYWYRQDPGQGLRLIYYSQIVNDFQKGDIAEGYSVSREKKESFPLTVTSAQKNPTAFYLCASSIYGEAFFGQGTRLTVV.

This clone was picked up a small number of times. The rearrangement links TRBV30 to TRBJ1-5, with D possibly TRBD1 on 6 matching bases. The CDR3 has 16 residues. Between the trimmed V and J ends, which lost 0 bases and 0 bases, there was a span of 12 bases. CDR1 GTSNPN and CDR2 SVGIG come from the germline V gene (reference sequence). The CDR3 bases are TGTGCCTGGAGTGTCCCGGGGGCTGGTAGCAATCAGCCCCAGCATTTT. The encoded protein is CAWSVPGAGSNQPQHF.

The chain carries TRBV19 and TRBJ1-2; TRBD1 might be the D (5 bases). Germline V gene data show CDR1 as LNHDA and CDR2 as SQIVND (reference sequence). The CDR3 has 13 amino acids. Between the trimmed V and J ends, which lost 4 bases and 3 bases, there was a span of 9 bases. CDR3 in DNA: TGTGCCAGTAGTAAGCAGGGCTACTATGGCTACACCTTC. Translated: CASSKQGYYGYTF.

The sample holds one count of this clone. This chain joins TRBV2 and TRBJ1-5, with 7 nucleotides matching TRBD1. This CDR3 region has 16 residues. Germline assignment: CDR1 SNHLY and CDR2 FYNNEI. Germline trimming cut 6 bases from V and 0 bases from J; bases unmatched to any gene: 8. This chain's CDR3 is CASSLGQTYSNQPQHF. CDR3 nucleotides: TGTGCCAGCAGCTTGGGACAGACTTATAGCAATCAGCCCCAGCATTTT.

V is TRBV5-1 and J is TRBJ2-7; no clear D gene. The V gene lost 4 bases and the J gene lost 6 bases, with 14 bases spanning the gap. CDR1 and CDR2 from the germline V gene are SGHRS and YFSETQ. The CDR3 has 13 amino acids. The DNA for the CDR3 is TGCGCCAGCAGCCCTGTCGTACTCTCCGAGCAGTACTTC. Translated, it gives CASSPVVLSEQYF.

V is TRBV19 and J is TRBJ2-3, with D perhaps TRBD1 or TRBD2 (5 bases each). Between the trimmed V and J ends, which lost 7 bases and 3 bases, there was a span of 26 bases. This CDR3 comprises 18 residues. Germline CDR1 is LNHDA and CDR2 is SQIVND (reference sequence). CDR3 sequence: CASTPDGGGQWGTDTQYF. The CDR3 DNA reads TGTGCCAGTACCCCCGATGGGGGTGGGCAGTGGGGGACAGATACGCAGTATTTT.

The chain links TRBV29-1 to TRBJ2-2, with D tentatively TRBD2 (5 bases). CDR3 length: 12 amino acids. Germline V gene lookup returns CDR1 SQVTM and CDR2 ANQGSEA. Deletions cut 1 base from V and 8 bases from J, with 8 bases between. DNA of the CDR3: TGCAGCGTTGAAGGCGGGTCTGGGGAGCTGTTTTTT. This codes for CSVEGGSGELFF.

The chain's CDR3 is CASSEGQGGTYEQYF. DNA of the CDR3: TGCGCCAGCAGTGAGGGGCAGGGGGGGACCTACGAGCAGTACTTC. V and J are TRBV10-1 and TRBJ2-7; D tentatively fits TRBD1 or TRBD2 (7 bases each). The CDR3 consists of 15 residues. With 2 bases removed from V and 2 bases from J, the gap between germline ends came to 13 bases. The V gene's germline CDR1 is WNHNN and CDR2 SYGVQD (reference sequence).

The chain links TRBV2 to TRBJ2-7; D ambiguous. V was trimmed by 5 bases and J by 1 base, leaving 15 bases between them. This CDR3 region has 15 residues. In germline, CDR1 is SNHLY, CDR2 FYNNEI. For the CDR3, the DNA is TGTGCCAGCAGTCCCGACCGCTACCTGTCCTACGAGCAGTACTTC. It specifies CASSPDRYLSYEQYF.

The CDR3, as DNA: TGTGCCAGCAGCCCAGCTGGGCCCTTCCCGAACACTGAAGCTTTCTTT. Translated, it gives CASSPAGPFPNTEAFF. This rearrangement joins TRBV7-9 to TRBJ1-1, with D hard to call. Germline CDR1 SEHNR, CDR2 FQNEAQ (reference sequence). Trimming left V 5 bases short and J 1 base short, with 17 bases between. CDR3 length: 16 amino acids.

This clone was picked up a small number of times. The chain is built from TRBV19 and TRBJ1-5, with a possible D match to TRBD1 (5 bases). The CDR3 runs to 15 residues. CDR1 is LNHDA and CDR2 is SQIVND in the germline V gene (reference sequence). V lost 7 bases, J lost 1 base, and 14 bases lay in between. CDR3: CASTMGVMSNQPQHF. CDR3 nucleotide sequence: TGTGCCAGTACCATGGGGGTAATGAGCAATCAGCCCCAGCATTTT.

The chain combines TRBV12-5 with TRBJ1-5; D might be TRBD1 (6 bases). The CDR3 has 17 residues. V was trimmed by 1 base and J by 3 bases, leaving 16 bases between them. Per the germline V gene, CDR1 is LGHNT and CDR2 is FRNRAP. CDR3: CASGLDYSTGINQPQHF. The DNA of the CDR3 is TGTGCTAGTGGTTTGGATTACTCGACAGGTATCAATCAGCCCCAGCATTTT.